This T cell receptor (beta chain) is drawn from a study of vaccination and CD4 T cells after COVID-19. About the research overall: Sampling after COVID took place at a median of 101 days (range 35 to 161) following diagnosis.

Scientists ran DNA taken from cultured CD4+ T cells through the Oncomine TCR Beta short-read assay for sequencing. TCRdb re-called the PCR reads with MiXCR, one entry per CDR3 protein. The sample records more than 3,500 distinct CDR3 sequences, about a sixth being singletons. This clonotype was recorded only once. Its target is unknown. The ends lost 6 bases at V and 3 bases at J; junction bases unmatched: 5. This CDR3 comprises 13 residues. The treatment is: roughly 10-day PBMC culture with coronavirus spike peptide pools or control peptides (ViraFEST assay). The sequence derives from a human donor who had recovered from COVID-19. The genes are TRBV12-3 or TRBV12-4 and TRBJ2-7; the match to TRBD1 covers 7 bases. Sequenced sample: CD4+ T cells from blood, cultured in vitro. This CDR3 reads CASRSTGVYEQYF. CDR3 coding DNA: TGTGCCAGCAGATCTACAGGGGTCTACGAGCAGTACTTC.